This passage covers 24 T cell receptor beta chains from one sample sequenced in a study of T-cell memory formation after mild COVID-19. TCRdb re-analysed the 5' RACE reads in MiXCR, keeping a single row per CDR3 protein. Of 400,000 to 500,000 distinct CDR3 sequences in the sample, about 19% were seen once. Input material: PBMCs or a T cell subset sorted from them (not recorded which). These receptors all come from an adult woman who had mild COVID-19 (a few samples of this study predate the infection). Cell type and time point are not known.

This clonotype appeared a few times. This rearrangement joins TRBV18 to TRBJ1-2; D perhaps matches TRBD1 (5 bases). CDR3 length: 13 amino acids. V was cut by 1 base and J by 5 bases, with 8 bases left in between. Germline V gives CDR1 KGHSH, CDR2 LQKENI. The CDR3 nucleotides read TGTGCCAGCTCACCACAGGGGCGGTATGGCTACACCTTC. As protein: CASSPQGRYGYTF.

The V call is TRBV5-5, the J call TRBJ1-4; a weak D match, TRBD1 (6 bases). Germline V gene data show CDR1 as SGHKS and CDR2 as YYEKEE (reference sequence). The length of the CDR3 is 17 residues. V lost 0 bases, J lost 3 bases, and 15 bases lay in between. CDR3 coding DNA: TGTGCCAGCAGCTTGGAAATTGGAGGGGGAGCTAATGAAAAACTGTTTTTT. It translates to CASSLEIGGGANEKLFF.

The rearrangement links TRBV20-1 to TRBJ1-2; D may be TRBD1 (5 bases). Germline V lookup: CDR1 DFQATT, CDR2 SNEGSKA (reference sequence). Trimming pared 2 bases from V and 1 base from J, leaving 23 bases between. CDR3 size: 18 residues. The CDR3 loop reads CSARLKWMGEVDNYGYTF. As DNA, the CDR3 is TGCAGTGCTAGATTAAAGTGGATGGGGGAGGTGGATAACTATGGCTACACCTTC.

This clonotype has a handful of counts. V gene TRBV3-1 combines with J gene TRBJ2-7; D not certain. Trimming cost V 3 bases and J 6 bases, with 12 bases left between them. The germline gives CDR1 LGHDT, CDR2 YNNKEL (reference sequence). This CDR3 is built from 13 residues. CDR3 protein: CASSHAKGGEQYF. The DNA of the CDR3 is TGTGCCAGCAGCCACGCGAAGGGCGGCGAGCAGTACTTC.

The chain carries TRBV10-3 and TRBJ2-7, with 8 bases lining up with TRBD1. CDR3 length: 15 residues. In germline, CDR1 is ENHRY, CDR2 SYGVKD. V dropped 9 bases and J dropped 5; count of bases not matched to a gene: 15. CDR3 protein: CAIRRGQGVYDEQYF. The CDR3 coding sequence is TGTGCCATACGCCGCGGACAGGGAGTTTATGACGAGCAGTACTTC.

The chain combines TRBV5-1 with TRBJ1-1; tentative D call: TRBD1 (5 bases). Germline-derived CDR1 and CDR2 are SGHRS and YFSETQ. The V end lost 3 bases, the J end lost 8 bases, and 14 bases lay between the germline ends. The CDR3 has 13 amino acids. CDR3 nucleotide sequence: TGCGCCAGCAGCTCTGGGGGAGTCGTGGAAGCTTTCTTT. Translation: CASSSGGVVEAFF.

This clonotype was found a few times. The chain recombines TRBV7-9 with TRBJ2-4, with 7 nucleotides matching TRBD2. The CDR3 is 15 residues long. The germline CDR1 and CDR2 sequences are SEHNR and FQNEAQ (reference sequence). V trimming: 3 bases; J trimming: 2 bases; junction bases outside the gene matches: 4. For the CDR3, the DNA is TGTGCCAGCAGCTTCTGGGAGGGTTCCAAAAACATTCAGTACTTC. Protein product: CASSFWEGSKNIQYF.

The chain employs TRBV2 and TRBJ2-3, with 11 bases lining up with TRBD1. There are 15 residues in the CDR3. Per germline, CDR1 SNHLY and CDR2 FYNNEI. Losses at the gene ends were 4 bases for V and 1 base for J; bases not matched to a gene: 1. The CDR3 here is CASSGTGGGTDTQYF. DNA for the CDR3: TGTGCCAGCAGTGGGACAGGGGGCGGCACAGATACGCAGTATTTT.

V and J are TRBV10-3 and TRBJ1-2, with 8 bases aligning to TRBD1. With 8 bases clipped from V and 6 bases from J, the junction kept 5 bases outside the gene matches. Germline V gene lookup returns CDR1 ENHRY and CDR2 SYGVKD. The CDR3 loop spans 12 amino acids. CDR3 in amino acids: CAISGQGDGYTF. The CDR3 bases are TGTGCCATCTCTGGACAGGGCGATGGCTACACCTTC.

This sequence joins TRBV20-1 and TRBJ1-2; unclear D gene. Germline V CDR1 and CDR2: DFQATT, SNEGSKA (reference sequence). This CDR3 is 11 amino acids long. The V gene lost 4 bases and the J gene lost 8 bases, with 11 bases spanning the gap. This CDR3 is CSATSGRGYTF. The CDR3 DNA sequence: TGCAGTGCTACGAGTGGGCGGGGCTACACCTTC.

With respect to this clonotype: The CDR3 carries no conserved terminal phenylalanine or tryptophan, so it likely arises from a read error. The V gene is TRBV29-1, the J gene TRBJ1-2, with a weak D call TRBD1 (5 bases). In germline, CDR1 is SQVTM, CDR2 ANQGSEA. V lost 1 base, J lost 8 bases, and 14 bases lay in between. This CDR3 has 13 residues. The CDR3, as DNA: TGCAGCGTTGAAGCCAGGGACCTTCGGGGCTACACCTTA. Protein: CSVEARDLRGYTL.

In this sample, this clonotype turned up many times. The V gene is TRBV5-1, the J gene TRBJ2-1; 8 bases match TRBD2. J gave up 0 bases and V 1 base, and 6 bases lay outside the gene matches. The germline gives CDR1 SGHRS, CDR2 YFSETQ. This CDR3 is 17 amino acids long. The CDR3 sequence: CASSLWVAGSSYNEQFF. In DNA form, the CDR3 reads TGCGCCAGCAGCTTGTGGGTAGCGGGGTCCTCCTACAATGAGCAGTTCTTC.

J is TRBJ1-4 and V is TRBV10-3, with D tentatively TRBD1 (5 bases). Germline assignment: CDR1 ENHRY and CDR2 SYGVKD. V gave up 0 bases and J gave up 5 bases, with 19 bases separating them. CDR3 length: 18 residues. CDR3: CAISESMTVPEGNEKLFF. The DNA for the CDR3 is TGTGCCATCAGTGAGTCAATGACGGTACCTGAGGGGAATGAAAAACTGTTTTTT.

CDR3 DNA sequence: TGTGCCAGCAGGTATAGACAGGCCACCGGGGAGCTGTTTTTT. Translating gives CASRYRQATGELFF. The chain couples TRBV6-1 to TRBJ2-2; maybe TRBD1 (6 bases). With 6 bases removed from V and 4 bases from J, the gap between germline ends came to 12 bases. The CDR3 is made up of 14 amino acids. CDR1 is MNHNS, CDR2 SASEGT, per germline.

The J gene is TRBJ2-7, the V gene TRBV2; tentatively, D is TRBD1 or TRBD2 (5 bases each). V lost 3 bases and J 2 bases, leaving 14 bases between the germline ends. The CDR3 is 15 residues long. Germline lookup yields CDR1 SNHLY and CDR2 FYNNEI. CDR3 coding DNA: TGTGCCAGCAGTGACTATGGGACCGCGACCTACGAGCAGTACTTC. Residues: CASSDYGTATYEQYF. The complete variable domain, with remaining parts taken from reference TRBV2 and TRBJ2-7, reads EPEVTQTPSHQVTQMGQEVILRCVPISNHLYFYWYRQILGQKVEFLVSFYNNEISEKSEIFDDQFSVERPDGSNFTLKIRSTKLEDSAMYFCASSDYGTATYEQYFGPGTRLTVT.

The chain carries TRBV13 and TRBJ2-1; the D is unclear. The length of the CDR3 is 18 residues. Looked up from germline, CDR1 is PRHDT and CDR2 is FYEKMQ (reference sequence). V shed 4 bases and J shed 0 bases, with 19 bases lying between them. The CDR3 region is CASSSIPKISGSYNEQFF. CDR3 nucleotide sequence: TGTGCCAGCAGCTCGATCCCTAAAATATCTGGCTCCTACAATGAGCAGTTCTTC.

The CDR3: CASSSELFTDTQYF. The CDR3 nucleotides are TGTGCCAGCAGCTCTGAGCTTTTCACAGATACGCAGTATTTT. The chain is built from TRBV7-9 and TRBJ2-3, with no clear D. This CDR3 comprises 14 residues. Germline lookup yields CDR1 SEHNR and CDR2 FQNEAQ (reference sequence). With 4 bases removed from V and 2 bases from J, the gap between germline ends came to 10 bases. The whole variable domain, remainder taken from reference TRBV7-9 and TRBJ2-3, is DTGVSQNPRHKITKRGQNVTFRCDPISEHNRLYWYRQTLGQGPEFLTYFQNEAQLEKSRLLSDRFSAERPKGSFSTLEIQRTEQGDSAMYLCASSSELFTDTQYFGPGTRLTVL.

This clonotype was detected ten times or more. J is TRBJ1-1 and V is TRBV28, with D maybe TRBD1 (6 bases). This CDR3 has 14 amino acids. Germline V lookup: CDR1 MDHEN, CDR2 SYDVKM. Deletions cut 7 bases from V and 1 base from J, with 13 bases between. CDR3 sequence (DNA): TGTGCCAGCAAGGGGGGGCAAAGGAACACTGAAGCTTTCTTT. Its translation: CASKGGQRNTEAFF.

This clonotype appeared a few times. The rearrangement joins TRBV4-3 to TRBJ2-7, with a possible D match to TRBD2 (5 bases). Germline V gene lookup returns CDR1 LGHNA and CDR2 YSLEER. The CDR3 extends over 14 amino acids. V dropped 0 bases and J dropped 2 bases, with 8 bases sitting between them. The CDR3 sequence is CASSQDPGAYEQYF. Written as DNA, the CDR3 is TGCGCCAGCAGCCAAGACCCCGGGGCCTACGAGCAGTACTTC.

CDR3 DNA: TGTGCCAGCAGGGGCCTAGGGCAGGGGGAGGCCGAGCAGTACTTC. The encoded protein is CASRGLGQGEAEQYF. V usage is TRBV11-2 and J usage is TRBJ2-7; TRBD1 is a possible D gene (7 bases). The CDR3 runs 15 residues. V dropped 6 bases and J dropped 6 bases, with 21 bases sitting between them. Per the germline V gene, CDR1 is SGHAT and CDR2 is FQNNGV.

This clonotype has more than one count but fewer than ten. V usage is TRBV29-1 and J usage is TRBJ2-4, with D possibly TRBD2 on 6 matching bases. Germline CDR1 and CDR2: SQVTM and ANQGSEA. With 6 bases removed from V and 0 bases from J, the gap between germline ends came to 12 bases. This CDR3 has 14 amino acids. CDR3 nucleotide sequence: TGCAGCGTGGGGGGTGGGGGAGCCAAAAACATTCAGTACTTC. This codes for CSVGGGGAKNIQYF.

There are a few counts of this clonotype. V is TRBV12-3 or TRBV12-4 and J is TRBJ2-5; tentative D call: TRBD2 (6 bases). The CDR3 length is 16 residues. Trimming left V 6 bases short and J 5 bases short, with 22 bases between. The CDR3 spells CASSYRTGTDLETQYF. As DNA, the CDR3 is TGTGCCAGCAGCTATAGAACCGGGACTGACTTGGAGACCCAGTACTTC.

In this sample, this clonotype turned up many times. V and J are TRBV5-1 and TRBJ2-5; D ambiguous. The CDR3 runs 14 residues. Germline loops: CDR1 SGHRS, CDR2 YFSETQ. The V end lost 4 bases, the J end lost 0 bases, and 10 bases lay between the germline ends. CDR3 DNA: TGCGCCAGCAGCCTCAACAGTGACCAAGAGACCCAGTACTTC. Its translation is CASSLNSDQETQYF. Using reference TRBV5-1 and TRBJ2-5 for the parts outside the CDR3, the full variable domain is KAGVTQTPRYLIKTRGQQVTLSCSPISGHRSVSWYQQTPGQGLQFLFEYFSETQRNKGNFPGRFSGRQFSNSRSEMNVSTLELGDSALYLCASSLNSDQETQYFGPGTRLLVL.

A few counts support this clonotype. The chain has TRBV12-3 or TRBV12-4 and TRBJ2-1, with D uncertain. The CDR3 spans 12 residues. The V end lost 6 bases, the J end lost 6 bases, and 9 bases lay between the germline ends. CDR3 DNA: TGTGCCAGCAGATATAGATCCAATGAGCAGTTCTTC. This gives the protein CASRYRSNEQFF.